These 15 T cell receptor beta chains originate from one sample sequenced in a study of radiation and T cells in renal cell carcinoma. Noted time point: blood 2 weeks post-SBRT. The treatment here: 15 Gy SBRT to primary tumor, nephrectomy 4 weeks later. The data were produced by immunoSEQ multiplex PCR, yet TCRdb's version contains in-frame clones alone and is incomplete. The sample yields some 150,000 clones, about 91% seen once. The material was blood, obtained from a patient whose treatment included radiotherapy and nephrectomy. Receptors originate from a woman between 50 and 59 years old with renal cell carcinoma.

The gene calls are TRBV5-1 and TRBJ2-7; TRBD1 matches at 9 bases. Trimming removed 3 bases from V and 4 bases from J; junction bases left unmatched: 8. The germline CDR1 and CDR2 sequences are SGHRS and YFSETQ. The CDR3 totals 15 residues. This chain's CDR3 is CASSSYPGQGYEQYF. CDR3 nucleotide sequence: TGCGCCAGCAGCTCGTATCCGGGACAGGGATACGAGCAGTACTTC.

This chain joins TRBV5-1 and TRBJ2-7; D is possibly TRBD1 (6 bases). Trimming removed 6 bases at V and 0 bases at J, with 16 bases between. Germline values: CDR1 SGHRS, CDR2 YFSETQ. The length of the CDR3 is 15 residues. This CDR3 reads CASTLGRGTSYEQYF. CDR3 in DNA: TGCGCCAGCACGCTAGGTAGGGGGACCTCCTACGAGCAGTACTTC.

The chain couples TRBV7-2 to TRBJ2-5, with TRBD2 matching over 9 bases. CDR3 size: 14 residues. J was trimmed by 7 bases and V by 2 bases; bases with no gene match: 5. Germline values: CDR1 SGHTA, CDR2 FQGNSA. CDR3 residues: CASSLMRGGGTQYF. The CDR3 bases are TGTGCCAGCAGCTTAATGCGGGGGGGAGGGACCCAGTACTTC.

The rearrangement uses TRBV27 and TRBJ2-7; 11 bases align to TRBD1. Looked up from germline, CDR1 is MNHEY and CDR2 is SMNVEV (reference sequence). This CDR3 region has 14 residues. The trim removed 5 bases at V and 6 bases at J, leaving 6 bases unmatched. CDR3 sequence: CASSTRDRGTEQYF. CDR3 coding DNA: TGTGCCAGCAGTACACGGGACAGGGGGACCGAGCAGTACTTC.

J is TRBJ1-1 and V is TRBV6-1; D may be TRBD1 (5 bases). Germline V gives CDR1 MNHNS, CDR2 SASEGT. V gave up 8 bases and J gave up 4 bases, with 14 bases separating them. The CDR3 has 13 amino acids. CDR3 in amino acids: CASLGEFTTEAFF. The CDR3 DNA sequence: TGTGCCAGCTTGGGGGAATTCACCACTGAAGCTTTCTTT.

The chain links TRBV6-1 to TRBJ1-1; unclear D gene. The CDR3 has 13 residues. Germline CDR1 MNHNS, CDR2 SASEGT. V was trimmed by 5 bases and J by 4 bases, leaving 11 bases between them. CDR3 coding DNA: TGTGCCAGCAGTCAGGAGGTGGGCACTGAAGCTTTCTTT. Its translation is CASSQEVGTEAFF.

J is TRBJ1-6 and V is TRBV11-3; 8 nucleotides align to TRBD1. The V gene's germline CDR1 is SGHNT and CDR2 YENEEA. CDR3 length: 13 residues. With V trimmed by 8 bases and J by 9 bases, 6 bases remained unmatched. The CDR3 spells CASSAGGFSPLHF. The CDR3 DNA reads as TGTGCCAGCTCGGCAGGGGGCTTTTCACCCCTCCACTTT.

This clone was found a few times. V is TRBV2 and J is TRBJ1-6; a possible D gene is TRBD1 (5 bases). The germline V gene has CDR1 SNHLY and CDR2 FYNNEI. This CDR3 has 15 residues. V was clipped by 6 bases and J by 8 bases, with 17 bases between them. The CDR3 here is CASRISGTFYSPLHF. Here the CDR3 DNA reads TGTGCCAGCAGGATCTCCGGGACCTTTTATTCACCCCTCCACTTT.

The chain is built from TRBV29-1 and TRBJ2-7, with D possibly being TRBD2 (5 bases). Per the germline V gene, CDR1 is SQVTM and CDR2 is ANQGSEA. The CDR3 is 13 residues long. With 1 base removed from V and 0 bases from J, the gap between germline ends came to 7 bases. CDR3 DNA sequence: TGCAGCGTTGAAGGGGAGAGCTCCTACGAGCAGTACTTC. As protein: CSVEGESSYEQYF.

This chain joins TRBV23-1 and TRBJ1-1; TRBD1 matches at 8 bases. TRBV23-1 is reported as an ORF; its role is uncertain. V shed 4 bases, J shed 10 bases, and the junction held 5 bases outside the gene matches. This CDR3 is 12 amino acids long. The CDR3 is CASSPPGTGAFF. The CDR3 coding sequence is TGCGCCAGCAGTCCCCCCGGGACAGGAGCTTTCTTT.

This chain links TRBV2 with TRBJ1-3; D unclear. The V gene's germline CDR1 is SNHLY and CDR2 FYNNEI. The CDR3 contains 14 residues. V lost 6 bases and J lost 3, with 12 bases in between. The CDR3 DNA follows: TGTGCCAGCAGCGGGTCCCGTGGTGGAAACACCATATATTTT. Its protein product is CASSGSRGGNTIYF.

The rearrangement uses TRBV19 and TRBJ1-1; weak D call: TRBD1 (5 bases). Trimming pared 9 bases from V and 6 bases from J, leaving 14 bases between. This CDR3 is built from 12 residues. The germline V gene encodes CDR1 LNHDA and CDR2 SQIVND (reference sequence). DNA for the CDR3: TGTGCCAGCCGCCCCCAGGGATCTGAAGCTTTCTTT. It translates to CASRPQGSEAFF.

The chain uses TRBV11-2 and TRBJ2-7; D possibly corresponds to TRBD1 (6 bases). This CDR3 region has 14 residues. The V end was cut by 4 bases, the J end by 3 bases, with 13 bases between. Germline V gives CDR1 SGHAT, CDR2 FQNNGV. CDR3 loop: CASSSLRDNYEQYF. The CDR3 nucleotides read TGTGCCAGCAGCTCCCTTCGGGACAACTACGAGCAGTACTTC.

This clone was counted once. The rearrangement joins TRBV5-1 to TRBJ2-2, with D tentatively TRBD1 (5 bases). The CDR3 has 15 residues. Germline CDR1 and CDR2: SGHRS and YFSETQ. The V end lost 2 bases, the J end lost 4 bases, and 12 bases lay between the germline ends. The CDR3 region is CASSFWTQGTGELFF. In DNA form, the CDR3 reads TGCGCCAGCAGCTTTTGGACCCAGGGCACCGGGGAGCTGTTTTTT.

This chain links TRBV6-1 with TRBJ1-1, with D possibly being TRBD1 (6 bases). CDR3 length: 15 residues. Trimming cost V 1 base and J 0 bases, with 9 bases left between them. The V gene's germline CDR1 is MNHNS and CDR2 SASEGT. The DNA for the CDR3 is TGTGCCAGCAGTGAAGGGACAGCAATGAACACTGAAGCTTTCTTT. Translating it yields CASSEGTAMNTEAFF.